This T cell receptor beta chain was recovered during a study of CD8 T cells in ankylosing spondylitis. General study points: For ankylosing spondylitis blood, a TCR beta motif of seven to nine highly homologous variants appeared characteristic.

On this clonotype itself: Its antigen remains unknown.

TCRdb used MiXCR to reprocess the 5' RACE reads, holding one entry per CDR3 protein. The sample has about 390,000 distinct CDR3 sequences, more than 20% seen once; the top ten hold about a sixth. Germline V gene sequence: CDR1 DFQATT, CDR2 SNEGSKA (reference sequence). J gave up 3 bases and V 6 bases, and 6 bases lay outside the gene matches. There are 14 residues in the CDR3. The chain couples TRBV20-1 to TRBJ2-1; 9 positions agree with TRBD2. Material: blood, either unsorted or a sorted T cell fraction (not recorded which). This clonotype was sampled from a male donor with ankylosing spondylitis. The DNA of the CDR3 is TGCAGTGCAGCTACTAGCGGGCTCTACAATGAGCAGTTCTTC. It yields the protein CSAATSGLYNEQFF.